These 26 T cell receptor beta chains originate from one sample sequenced in a study of blood T cell repertoires in COVID-19. Here immunoSEQ multiplex PCR was the method, and the copy in TCRdb shows in-frame clones only, minus some. The sample records about 42,000 clones, nearly 90% being singletons. Sequenced material: peripheral blood. Receptor source: a human donor in a cohort sampled during active COVID-19.

The chain has TRBV6-6 and TRBJ2-1; D might be TRBD2 (5 bases). Germline lookup yields CDR1 MNHNY and CDR2 SVGAGI (reference sequence). V lost 4 bases and J 7 bases, leaving 14 bases between the germline ends. CDR3 length: 14 amino acids. The CDR3 region has the DNA TGTGCCAGCAGTTTACGGACTCGCCGTAATGAGCAGTTCTTC. This encodes CASSLRTRRNEQFF.

In nucleotides, the CDR3 is TGTGCCAGCAGCTTAAATCCGGGACAGAATAATGAAAAACTGTTTTTT. This sequence encodes CASSLNPGQNNEKLFF. This sequence joins TRBV5-5 and TRBJ1-4; 7 bases align to TRBD1. Germline V lookup: CDR1 SGHKS, CDR2 YYEKEE (reference sequence). The CDR3 runs to 16 residues. Germline trimming cut 2 bases from V and 4 bases from J; bases unmatched to any gene: 8.

CDR3 in amino acids: CAWARGTVNQPQHF. The DNA of the CDR3 is TGTGCCTGGGCTAGGGGGACAGTTAATCAGCCCCAGCATTTT. The rearrangement uses TRBV30 and TRBJ1-5; TRBD1 agrees at 7 bases. This CDR3 is 14 amino acids long. The trim removed 5 bases at V and 4 bases at J, leaving 8 bases unmatched. Germline values: CDR1 GTSNPN, CDR2 SVGIG (reference sequence).

J is TRBJ1-2 and V is TRBV30, with D unresolved. V was clipped by 0 bases and J by 4 bases, with 9 bases between them. The length of the CDR3 is 13 residues. Germline V gene sequence: CDR1 GTSNPN, CDR2 SVGIG (reference sequence). CDR3 DNA sequence: TGTGCCTGGAGTGTTGGCCCAACCTATGGCTACACCTTC. Protein sequence: CAWSVGPTYGYTF. The variable domain in full, with the rest retrieved from reference TRBV30 and TRBJ1-2, is SQTIHQWPATLVQPVGSPLSLECTVEGTSNPNLYWYRQAAGRGLQLLFYSVGIGQISSEVPQNLSASRPQDRQFILSSKKLLLSDSGFYLCAWSVGPTYGYTFGSGTRLTVV.

The chain carries TRBV30 and TRBJ1-2; D remains unclear. V was pared by 1 base and J by 3 bases, with 12 bases between. Per germline, CDR1 GTSNPN and CDR2 SVGIG (reference sequence). This CDR3 comprises 14 residues. The CDR3 DNA reads as TGTGCCTGGAGTGGAGGGTCCAGTGACTATGGCTACACCTTC. Its protein product is CAWSGGSSDYGYTF.

This clone was found a few times. The chain carries TRBV13 and TRBJ2-2, with D unclear. Germline V gene data show CDR1 as PRHDT and CDR2 as FYEKMQ (reference sequence). CDR3 size: 15 residues. V was shortened by 2 bases and J by 4 bases, with 11 bases between the two germline ends. The CDR3 loop reads CASSLRSVSTGELFF. The DNA for the CDR3 is TGTGCCAGCAGCTTACGGTCGGTCTCCACCGGGGAGCTGTTTTTT.

The gene calls are TRBV19 and TRBJ1-1; D gene unclear. The CDR3 runs 12 residues. Looked up from germline, CDR1 is LNHDA and CDR2 is SQIVND (reference sequence). With 7 bases removed from V and 5 bases from J, the gap between germline ends came to 11 bases. The CDR3 reads CASKSGGTEAFF. The CDR3 nucleotides are TGTGCCAGTAAATCGGGCGGGACTGAAGCTTTCTTT.

V is TRBV27 and J is TRBJ2-7, with D maybe TRBD1 (5 bases). Germline V lookup: CDR1 MNHEY, CDR2 SMNVEV (reference sequence). This CDR3 region has 14 residues. V was clipped by 3 bases and J by 3 bases, with 12 bases between them. The CDR3 region is CASSFQGYDYEQYF. CDR3 in DNA: TGTGCCAGCAGTTTTCAGGGTTACGACTACGAGCAGTACTTC.

The rearrangement uses TRBV21-1 and TRBJ1-2; the DNA was not used to check the table's D call, TRBD1. TRBV21-1 is a recognized pseudogene. This CDR3 has 17 amino acids. This CDR3 reads CASSKGPDKPPNYGYTF. The CDR3 DNA reads as TGTGCCAGCAGCAAAGGACCCGACAAGCCCCCTAACTATGGCTACACCTTC.

The rearrangement links TRBV11-1 to TRBJ2-1, with 8 nucleotides matching TRBD1. This CDR3 contains 13 residues. Germline V gene sequence: CDR1 SGHAT, CDR2 FQDESV (reference sequence). The V and J ends lost 6 bases and 7 bases, in that order; junction bases with no gene match: 5. The CDR3 reads CASRTTGGNEQFF. The CDR3 DNA follows: TGTGCCAGCAGAACCACAGGGGGGAATGAGCAGTTCTTC.

This clone was detected once. V is TRBV18 and J is TRBJ2-7; 8 bases are shared with TRBD1. CDR3 size: 13 residues. The V gene end was trimmed by 5 bases and the J gene end by 6 bases; junction bases not matched to a gene: 6. CDR1 is KGHSH and CDR2 is LQKENI in the germline V gene. CDR3 in amino acids: CASSRSGGAEQYF. As DNA, the CDR3 is TGTGCCAGCTCAAGGTCAGGGGGCGCCGAGCAGTACTTC.

This clone appeared a few times. The V and J genes are TRBV12-5 and TRBJ2-2; 7 bases agree with TRBD1. The germline gives CDR1 LGHNT, CDR2 FRNRAP. The junction had 5 bases not matched to a gene; V was cut back by 8 bases and J by 2 bases. The CDR3 runs to 14 residues. DNA of the CDR3: TGTGCTAGTCTCGAGGGGGCTAACACCGGGGAGCTGTTTTTT. Translation gives CASLEGANTGELFF.

This chain connects TRBV9 to TRBJ2-7; TRBD2 matches 10 bases. This CDR3 contains 15 residues. Trimming removed 1 base from V and 2 bases from J; junction bases left unmatched: 3. From germline, CDR1 is SGDLS and CDR2 YYNGEE. In nucleotides, the CDR3 is TGTGCCAGCAGCGTAAGAAGCGGGGGGGCCTACGAGCAGTACTTC. Encoded protein: CASSVRSGGAYEQYF.

The chain is built from TRBV25-1 and TRBJ2-7; 9 bases fit TRBD1. Trimming removed 8 bases from V and 11 bases from J; junction bases left unmatched: 7. The CDR3 runs 11 residues. Germline CDR1 MGHDK, CDR2 SYGVNS. This chain's CDR3 is CASGTGLWKYF. Here the CDR3 DNA reads TGTGCCAGCGGGACAGGGTTGTGGAAGTACTTC.

The chain uses TRBV6-1 and TRBJ2-7; D is undetermined. This CDR3 spans 16 amino acids. The ends were cut back, 0 bases at V and 1 base at J, with 13 bases in the middle. Per germline, CDR1 MNHNS and CDR2 SASEGT. The CDR3 sequence is CASSEALVGVSYEQYF. The CDR3 DNA reads as TGTGCCAGCAGTGAAGCGCTTGTAGGAGTTTCCTACGAGCAGTACTTC.

The J gene is TRBJ2-2, the V gene TRBV6-1; 9 nucleotides agree with TRBD1. Germline CDR1 reads MNHNS; CDR2 reads SASEGT. The CDR3 is 16 residues long. The V segment lost 4 bases and the J segment 5 bases; nucleotides outside the gene matches: 8. The CDR3 region has the DNA TGTGCCAGCAGTGTAACGGGACAGGGTACGACCGGGGAGCTGTTTTTT. Translated: CASSVTGQGTTGELFF.

The chain has TRBV11-3 and TRBJ2-2; tentatively, D is TRBD2 (7 bases). CDR3 length: 16 residues. V was pared by 5 bases and J by 4 bases, with 17 bases between. Germline CDR1 is SGHNT and CDR2 is YENEEA. CDR3 region: CASSRPGGLTTGELFF. The CDR3 DNA reads TGTGCCAGCAGCCGCCCGGGGGGCCTCACCACCGGGGAGCTGTTTTTT.

This chain connects TRBV9 to TRBJ2-1; D is possibly TRBD1 (5 bases). CDR3 length equals 13 residues. Trimming stripped 0 bases from V and 4 bases from J, with 5 bases between. CDR1 and CDR2 from the germline V gene are SGDLS and YYNGEE. CDR3 DNA: TGTGCCAGCAGCGTAGCAGGGTACAATGAGCAGTTCTTC. Residues: CASSVAGYNEQFF.

The chain joins TRBV4-1 to TRBJ2-3, with D maybe TRBD2 (6 bases). Between the trimmed V and J ends, which lost 1 base and 3 bases, there was a span of 8 bases. The CDR3 has 14 residues. Germline CDR1 and CDR2: MGHRA and YSYEKL. CDR3 nucleotides: TGCGCCAGCAGCCAAGGGGGGGAAACAGATACGCAGTATTTT. Translating it yields CASSQGGETDTQYF.

In this sample, this clone turned up once. V usage is TRBV24-1 and J usage is TRBJ1-4, with D uncertain. Germline lookup yields CDR1 KGHDR and CDR2 SFDVKD. The CDR3 contains 17 residues. Trimming removed 4 bases from V and 5 bases from J, with 19 bases in between. CDR3 bases: TGTGCCACCAGTGACCCGTGGGGAGAGGCCAGGAATGAAAAACTGTTTTTT. This gives the protein CATSDPWGEARNEKLFF.

The chain carries TRBV7-2 and TRBJ2-1; 7 bases are shared with TRBD2. The CDR3 runs 15 residues. V lost 4 bases, J lost 4 bases, and 7 bases stayed unmatched. Germline CDR1 SGHTA, CDR2 FQGNSA. As DNA, the CDR3 is TGTGCCAGCAGCTCCTCCACAGCGGGGTACAATGAGCAGTTCTTC. It yields the protein CASSSSTAGYNEQFF.

V gene TRBV9 combines with J gene TRBJ1-4; TRBD1 aligns across 8 bases. Looked up from germline, CDR1 is SGDLS and CDR2 is YYNGEE. Trimming took 4 bases from V and 5 from J; bases not matched to a gene: 7. The length of the CDR3 is 15 residues. The CDR3 loop is CASSPGTGGNEKLFF. CDR3 bases: TGTGCCAGCAGCCCCGGGACAGGCGGCAATGAAAAACTGTTTTTT.

The chain combines TRBV6-5 with TRBJ2-7, with 10 bases identical to TRBD2. Per the germline V gene, CDR1 is MNHEY and CDR2 is SVGAGI. With V trimmed by 5 bases and J by 3 bases, 4 bases remained unmatched. The CDR3 has 14 residues. The CDR3, as DNA: TGTGCCAGCAGTCCCGGACTAGCGGACTACGAGCAGTACTTC. Protein sequence: CASSPGLADYEQYF.

The J gene is TRBJ1-1, the V gene TRBV11-2; possible D gene TRBD1, 6 bases. The CDR3 extends over 15 amino acids. Germline CDR1 reads SGHAT; CDR2 reads FQNNGV. Trimming removed 2 bases at V and 2 bases at J, with 12 bases between. The CDR3 region is CASSLYSGANTEAFF. In nucleotides, the CDR3 is TGTGCCAGCAGCTTATATTCAGGGGCCAACACTGAAGCTTTCTTT.

J is TRBJ2-1 and V is TRBV5-1; maybe TRBD2 (5 bases). Deletions cut 6 bases from V and 1 base from J, with 11 bases between. Germline values: CDR1 SGHRS, CDR2 YFSETQ. CDR3 size: 14 residues. The CDR3 is CASKALVSYNEQFF. The CDR3 nucleotides are TGCGCCAGCAAGGCACTAGTTTCCTACAATGAGCAGTTCTTC.

The genes are TRBV2 and TRBJ1-4; the match to TRBD1 covers 9 bases. V was clipped by 5 bases and J by 10 bases; unmatched bases: 8. Germline V gives CDR1 SNHLY, CDR2 FYNNEI. The CDR3 contains 14 residues. The CDR3 region is CASSTTGGGGKLFF. The DNA for the CDR3 is TGTGCCAGCAGTACGACAGGGGGTGGTGGAAAACTGTTTTTT.